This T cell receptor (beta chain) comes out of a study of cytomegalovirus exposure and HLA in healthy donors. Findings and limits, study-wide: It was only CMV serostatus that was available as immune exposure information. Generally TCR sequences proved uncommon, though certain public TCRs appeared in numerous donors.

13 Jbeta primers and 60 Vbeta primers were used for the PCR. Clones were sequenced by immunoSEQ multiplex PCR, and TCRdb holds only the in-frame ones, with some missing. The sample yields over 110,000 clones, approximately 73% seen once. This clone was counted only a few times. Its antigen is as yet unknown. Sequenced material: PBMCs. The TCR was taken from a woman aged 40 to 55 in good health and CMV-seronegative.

The CDR3 nucleotides are TGCGCCAGCAGCCTACAAGGACAGAACACTGAAGCTTTCTTT. It codes for CASSLQGQNTEAFF. The chain combines TRBV5-1 with TRBJ1-1; D is perhaps TRBD1 (5 bases). Germline CDR1 SGHRS, CDR2 YFSETQ. Trimming shortened V by 4 bases and J by 1 base, and 11 bases separated the two germline ends. CDR3 length equals 14 residues.